The 28 T cell receptor beta chains below were found in one sample sequenced in a study of Graves' ophthalmopathy and Graves' hyperthyroidism. RNA served as the template for amplifying TCR beta CDR3 regions. First-round RT-PCR employed HTBI primers, with a second-round multiplex PCR after it. TCRdb re-called the multiplex PCR reads through MiXCR, storing one row per CDR3 protein. The profile shows 400,000 to 450,000 distinct CDR3 sequences, roughly 21% of them singletons. The specimen sequenced was peripheral blood. The receptors derive from a woman aged 18-35 years with stable Graves' hyperthyroidism.

This clonotype was counted a few times. This chain uses TRBV11-2 with TRBJ1-6; TRBD1 might be the D (6 bases). Between the trimmed V and J ends, which lost 5 bases and 14 bases, there was a span of 10 bases. The CDR3 has 11 residues. Germline CDR1 reads SGHAT; CDR2 reads FQNNGV. The CDR3, as DNA: TGTGCCAGCAGCCAAACAGGGTCCCTCCACTTT. Encoded protein: CASSQTGSLHF.

This clonotype was seen at least ten times. For the CDR3, the DNA is TGTGCCAGCAGCCTAGGATCGGACTACGAGCAGTACTTC. Residues: CASSLGSDYEQYF. The V call is TRBV5-4, the J call TRBJ2-7, with D uncertain. The CDR3 sequence is 13 residues long. V dropped 4 bases and J dropped 3 bases, with 11 bases sitting between them. Germline V CDR1 and CDR2: SGHNT, YYREEE (reference sequence).

A few counts support this clonotype. The chain is built from TRBV29-1 and TRBJ2-5; 11 bases align to TRBD2. CDR3 size: 14 residues. Trimming cost V 4 bases and J 4 bases; bases outside gene matches: 5. Germline V gene lookup returns CDR1 SQVTM and CDR2 ANQGSEA. The DNA of the CDR3 is TGCAGCGTTGGGATAGCGGGGGGGGGAGAGACCCAGTACTTC. It translates to CSVGIAGGGETQYF.

This clonotype occurred many times. The genes are TRBV20-1 and TRBJ2-4, with D possibly called TRBD1 or TRBD2 (5 bases each). The CDR3 extends over 14 amino acids. In germline, CDR1 is DFQATT, CDR2 SNEGSKA (reference sequence). Trimming took 3 bases from V and 7 from J, leaving 16 bases between them. In nucleotides, the CDR3 is TGCAGTGCTAGGGGCTCGGGACCATGGAACATTCAGTACTTC. Residues: CSARGSGPWNIQYF.

Many counts were recorded for this clonotype. This sequence joins TRBV5-1 and TRBJ2-7, with 7 bases aligning to TRBD1. The V gene end was trimmed by 7 bases and the J gene end by 2 bases; junction bases not matched to a gene: 18. Germline CDR1 and CDR2: SGHRS and YFSETQ. The CDR3 sequence is 17 residues long. Here the CDR3 reads CASSPLKFRDSPYEQYF. CDR3 sequence (DNA): TGCGCCAGCTCTCCTCTCAAATTCCGGGACAGTCCCTACGAGCAGTACTTC.

This clonotype was detected ten times or more. The chain couples TRBV20-1 to TRBJ1-2; D gene unclear. The length of the CDR3 is 11 residues. With 6 bases removed from V and 3 bases from J, the gap between germline ends came to 8 bases. Germline CDR1 reads DFQATT; CDR2 reads SNEGSKA (reference sequence). The CDR3 is CSAIGDYGYTF. For the CDR3, the DNA is TGCAGTGCCATCGGGGACTATGGCTACACCTTC.

The V gene is TRBV6-1, the J gene TRBJ1-1, with D unclear. V gave up 9 bases and J gave up 3 bases, with 8 bases separating them. This CDR3 has 11 residues. Per germline, CDR1 MNHNS and CDR2 SASEGT. The CDR3, as DNA: TGTGCCAGTCCACAGTACACTGAAGCTTTCTTT. Translation: CASPQYTEAFF.

V usage is TRBV6-1 and J usage is TRBJ2-5; either TRBD1 or TRBD2 may fit D (5 bases each). The length of the CDR3 is 11 residues. The germline V gene encodes CDR1 MNHNS and CDR2 SASEGT. CDR3 residues: CATGQGETQYF. The CDR3 nucleotides are TGTGCGACGGGGCAAGGAGAGACCCAGTACTTC.

At least ten counts were recorded for this clonotype. The chain combines TRBV27 with TRBJ2-1; 11 bases agree with TRBD2. CDR3 size: 15 residues. The ends lost 0 bases at V and 9 bases at J; junction bases unmatched: 4. Per germline, CDR1 MNHEY and CDR2 SMNVEV (reference sequence). Here the CDR3 reads CASSLSASGRTEQFF. The CDR3 DNA follows: TGTGCCAGCAGTTTATCGGCTAGCGGGAGGACTGAGCAGTTCTTC.

This clonotype appeared many times. The J gene is TRBJ1-1, the V gene TRBV3-1; no clear D. V dropped 1 base and J dropped 11 bases, with 11 bases sitting between them. This CDR3 spans 12 amino acids. Germline-derived CDR1 and CDR2 are LGHDT and YNNKEL (reference sequence). CDR3 DNA: TGTGCCAGCAGCCAAGCCGCCGGCGTCGCTTTCTTT. Its protein product is CASSQAAGVAFF.

This clonotype has a count of ten or more. Sequence at one end of the junction differs from germline and may be a read error. V usage is TRBV12-3 or TRBV12-4 and J usage is TRBJ2-7; 9 positions match TRBD2. The CDR3 runs 13 residues. Here the CDR3 DNA reads TGTGCCAGCAGATTAGCGGGAGCTCTAGAGCAGTACTTC. Its protein product is CASRLAGALEQYF.

In its sample, this clonotype was seen many times. This chain connects TRBV7-2 to TRBJ1-5; 9 nucleotides line up with TRBD1. The CDR3 covers 15 residues. J was trimmed by 6 bases and V by 5 bases; bases with no gene match: 8. Germline loops: CDR1 SGHTA, CDR2 FQGNSA. The CDR3 DNA is TGTGCCAGCAGCCGTATAACAGGGGGCATTCAGCCCCAGCATTTT. Its protein is CASSRITGGIQPQHF.

This clonotype was detected ten times or more. CDR3 in amino acids: CATSRSQGMNTEAFF. DNA of the CDR3: TGTGCCACCAGCAGATCACAGGGGATGAACACTGAAGCTTTCTTT. The chain is built from TRBV15 and TRBJ1-1, with TRBD1 matching over 7 bases. The CDR3 covers 15 residues. V trimming: 2 bases; J trimming: 0 bases; junction bases outside the gene matches: 3. Germline loops: CDR1 LNHNV, CDR2 YYDKDF (reference sequence).

The V and J genes are TRBV14 and TRBJ1-1, with a tentative D call TRBD1 (6 bases). Trimming removed 6 bases from V and 2 bases from J, with 16 bases in between. The CDR3 extends over 15 amino acids. Germline V gene sequence: CDR1 SGHDN, CDR2 FVKESK. The CDR3 DNA reads as TGTGCCAGCAGAGGGGGTTTGGAACTTAACACTGAAGCTTTCTTT. Protein: CASRGGLELNTEAFF.

This clonotype was recorded many times. The chain combines TRBV7-8 with TRBJ2-7; no definite D call. With 4 bases removed from V and 2 bases from J, the gap between germline ends came to 12 bases. Germline CDR1 and CDR2: SGHVS and FQNEAQ. This CDR3 is built from 14 residues. This CDR3 is CASSSKRITYEQYF. CDR3 DNA: TGTGCCAGCAGCTCCAAACGGATTACCTACGAGCAGTACTTC.

In its sample, this clonotype was seen a few times. The CDR3 protein is CASSSLANQPQHF. CDR3 DNA: TGTGCCAGCAGCTCCTTAGCCAATCAGCCCCAGCATTTT. V gene TRBV7-9 combines with J gene TRBJ1-5; D remains unclear. This CDR3 is built from 13 residues. Trimming removed 4 bases from V and 3 bases from J, with 7 bases in between. The germline V gene encodes CDR1 SEHNR and CDR2 FQNEAQ (reference sequence).

This clonotype was recorded at least ten times. The chain carries TRBV6-2 or TRBV6-3 and TRBJ1-2, with a tentative D call TRBD1 (6 bases). The germline V gene has CDR1 MNHEY and CDR2 SVGEGT. Between the trimmed V and J ends, which lost 2 bases and 2 bases, there was a span of 15 bases. The CDR3 has 16 amino acids. DNA for the CDR3: TGTGCCAGCAGTTACGCCCCCGGGACAAGAAACTATGGCTACACCTTC. This codes for CASSYAPGTRNYGYTF.

This clonotype was seen ten or more times. The chain is built from TRBV12-3 or TRBV12-4 and TRBJ1-2; a possible D gene is TRBD1 (6 bases). The V end lost 4 bases, the J end lost 2 bases, and 11 bases lay between the germline ends. CDR3 length equals 14 residues. CDR3 protein: CASSSATGNYGYTF. For the CDR3, the DNA is TGTGCCAGCAGTTCGGCCACAGGGAACTATGGCTACACCTTC.

This clonotype was seen a few times. The V call is TRBV19, the J call TRBJ1-1; D ambiguous. Germline assignment: CDR1 LNHDA and CDR2 SQIVND (reference sequence). V lost 6 bases and J lost 0, with 11 bases in between. The CDR3 is 14 amino acids. The DNA of the CDR3 is TGTGCCAGTAGGGAGGGCGCTGTGAACACTGAAGCTTTCTTT. Its protein product is CASREGAVNTEAFF.

This clonotype was seen at least ten times. The chain links TRBV12-3 or TRBV12-4 to TRBJ2-7; TRBD1 aligns across 7 bases. This CDR3 has 14 residues. V trimming: 6 bases; J trimming: 3 bases; junction bases outside the gene matches: 8. CDR3 residues: CASSPDRVDYEQYF. The CDR3 nucleotides read TGTGCCAGCAGCCCAGACAGGGTTGACTACGAGCAGTACTTC.

The chain is built from TRBV11-2 and TRBJ2-7; 11 nucleotides match TRBD2. The CDR3 is 16 residues long. Germline CDR1 SGHAT, CDR2 FQNNGV. V shed 4 bases, J shed 2 bases, and the junction held 7 bases outside the gene matches. In DNA form, the CDR3 reads TGTGCCAGCAGCTCTCAGACTAGCGGGACCCCCTACGAGCAGTACTTC. It yields the protein CASSSQTSGTPYEQYF.

This clonotype was counted only a few times. The rearrangement uses TRBV11-2 and TRBJ2-7; D possibly corresponds to TRBD2 (5 bases). The CDR3 is 15 amino acids. The ends were cut back, 6 bases at V and 0 bases at J, with 15 bases in the middle. Germline V gene lookup returns CDR1 SGHAT and CDR2 FQNNGV. The CDR3 sequence: CASREGRYSSYEQYF. In nucleotides, the CDR3 is TGTGCCAGCAGAGAGGGCAGGTACAGCTCCTACGAGCAGTACTTC.

This clonotype was counted many times. The chain is built from TRBV5-1 and TRBJ2-6, with D tentatively TRBD1 or TRBD2 (5 bases each). The CDR3 is 17 amino acids. Germline loops: CDR1 SGHRS, CDR2 YFSETQ. V was trimmed by 6 bases and J by 0 bases, leaving 16 bases between them. Written as DNA, the CDR3 is TGCGCCAGCACCCTCTTAGGGACCTTCTCTGGGGCCAACGTCCTGACTTTC. It specifies CASTLLGTFSGANVLTF.

The chain recombines TRBV6-1 with TRBJ1-2; D is unresolved. This CDR3 contains 13 residues. V lost 1 base, J lost 7 bases, and 10 bases lay in between. Germline CDR1 reads MNHNS; CDR2 reads SASEGT. The CDR3 protein is CASSEGLISGYTF. CDR3 nucleotides: TGTGCCAGCAGTGAAGGGTTAATAAGTGGCTACACCTTC.

The chain couples TRBV10-3 to TRBJ1-2, with D maybe TRBD1 (5 bases). Per the germline V gene, CDR1 is ENHRY and CDR2 is SYGVKD. V lost 10 bases and J 4 bases, leaving 22 bases between the germline ends. This CDR3 spans 15 amino acids. The CDR3: CATQGVATSIYGYTF. CDR3 nucleotides: TGTGCCACCCAGGGAGTGGCCACAAGTATCTATGGCTACACCTTC.

The CDR3 here is CASGKTGTLISNQPQHF. CDR3 coding DNA: TGTGCCAGCGGCAAAACCGGGACACTCATTAGCAATCAGCCCCAGCATTTT. This chain uses TRBV6-1 with TRBJ1-5, with D perhaps matching TRBD1 (6 bases). This CDR3 has 17 amino acids. Trimming took off 8 bases at V and 0 bases at J, with 20 bases between the two ends. From germline, CDR1 is MNHNS and CDR2 SASEGT.

This clonotype was seen only a few times. This rearrangement joins TRBV2 to TRBJ2-4, with no clear D. Trimming took off 8 bases at V and 3 bases at J, with 14 bases between the two ends. The germline CDR1 and CDR2 sequences are SNHLY and FYNNEI. The CDR3 runs 14 residues. CDR3: CASCRVGYKNIQYF. CDR3 bases: TGTGCCAGCTGCCGGGTGGGATACAAAAACATTCAGTACTTC.

This clonotype has a handful of counts. The chain combines TRBV18 with TRBJ2-7; TRBD2 agrees at 8 bases. The junction had 7 bases not matched to a gene; V was cut back by 0 bases and J by 6 bases. CDR3 length: 15 residues. Germline lookup yields CDR1 KGHSH and CDR2 LQKENI. CDR3 in amino acids: CASSPPSGTRGEQYF. CDR3 bases: TGTGCCAGCTCACCACCATCAGGGACTAGGGGCGAGCAGTACTTC.